This section outlines one T cell receptor beta chain sequence together with its context. This sample is part of a study of shared clonotypes between healthy human individuals. The repertoire was sequenced with immunoSEQ multiplex PCR; TCRdb's copy has only in-frame clones and lacks some. The data hold approximately 2.5 million clones, with 80% to 95% observed a single time. Germline V gene sequence: CDR1 MDHEN, CDR2 SYDVKM. The CDR3 totals 15 residues. V trimming: 4 bases; J trimming: 3 bases; junction bases outside the gene matches: 5. This TCR came from a man younger than 35 in good health. Some clones in this sample may be carry-over from other donors' samples. Sequenced material: naive CD4+ T cells from PBMCs. Indicated subset: CD45RA+ positively selected. The rearrangement links TRBV28 to TRBJ1-4; 7 nucleotides align to TRBD1. CDR3 DNA: TGTGCCAGCAGTTGGGTGACAGGGTCTAATGAAAAACTGTTTTTT. Amino acid sequence: CASSWVTGSNEKLFF.